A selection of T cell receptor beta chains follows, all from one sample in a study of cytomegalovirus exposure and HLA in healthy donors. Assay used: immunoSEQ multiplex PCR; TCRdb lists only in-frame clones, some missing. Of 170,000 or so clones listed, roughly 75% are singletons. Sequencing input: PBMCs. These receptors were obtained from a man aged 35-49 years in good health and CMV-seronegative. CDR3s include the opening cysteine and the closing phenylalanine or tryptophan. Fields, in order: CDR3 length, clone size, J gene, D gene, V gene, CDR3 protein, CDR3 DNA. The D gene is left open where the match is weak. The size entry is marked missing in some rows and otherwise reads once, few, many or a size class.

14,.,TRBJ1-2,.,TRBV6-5,CASSRRGLDHGYTF,TGTGCCAGCAGTCGCCGAGGTCTCGACCATGGCTACACCTTC
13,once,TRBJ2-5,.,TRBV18,CASSPGSQETQYF,TGTGCCAGCTCACCCGGGAGCCAAGAGACCCAGTACTTC
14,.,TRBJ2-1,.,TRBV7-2,CASSLAGQIHEQFF,TGTGCCAGCAGCTTAGCCGGACAGATCCATGAGCAGTTCTTC
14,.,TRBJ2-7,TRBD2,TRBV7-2,CASSRGAGVGEQYF,TGTGCCAGCAGCCGCGGCGCGGGAGTGGGAGAGCAGTACTTC
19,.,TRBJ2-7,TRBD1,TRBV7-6,CASSLGLGGTGPRSYEQYF,TGTGCCAGCAGCTTAGGTCTAGGAGGGACAGGGCCCCGCTCCTACGAGCAGTACTTC
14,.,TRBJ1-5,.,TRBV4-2,CASSPDSSNQPQHF,TGTGCCAGCAGCCCGGACAGTAGCAATCAGCCCCAGCATTTT
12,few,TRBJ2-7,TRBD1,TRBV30,CACYTGVDEQYF,TGTGCCTGTTATACAGGGGTAGACGAGCAGTACTTC
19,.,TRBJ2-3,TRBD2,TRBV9,CASSLRGTSGIEGTDTQYF,TGTGCCAGCAGCCTGAGGGGGACTAGCGGGATCGAGGGGACAGATACGCAGTATTTT
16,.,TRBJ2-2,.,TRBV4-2,CASSQVAREDTGELFF,TGTGCCAGCAGCCAAGTCGCCAGGGAGGACACCGGGGAGCTGTTTTTT
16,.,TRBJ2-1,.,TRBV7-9,CASSPRGGISYNEQFF,TGTGCCAGCAGCCCACGGGGCGGGATCTCCTACAATGAGCAGTTCTTC
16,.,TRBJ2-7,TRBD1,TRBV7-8,CASSLEAGTGAYEQYF,TGTGCCAGCAGCTTAGAGGCTGGGACAGGGGCGTACGAGCAGTACTTC
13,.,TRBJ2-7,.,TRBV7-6,CASSRTAAHEQYF,TGTGCCAGCAGTCGGACAGCTGCCCACGAGCAGTACTTC
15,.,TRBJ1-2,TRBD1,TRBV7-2,CASSIVGQGETGYTF,TGTGCCAGCAGCATTGTTGGACAGGGAGAGACGGGCTACACCTTC
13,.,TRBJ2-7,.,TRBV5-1,CASSLDGAYEQYF,TGCGCCAGCAGCTTGGACGGAGCCTACGAGCAGTACTTC
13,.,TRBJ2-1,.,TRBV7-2,CASSLDYYNEQFF,TGTGCCAGCAGCTTGGACTACTACAATGAGCAGTTCTTC
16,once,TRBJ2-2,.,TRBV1,CTSSPSGGENTGELFF,TGCACCAGCAGCCCTAGCGGGGGAGAAAACACCGGGGAGCTGTTTTTT
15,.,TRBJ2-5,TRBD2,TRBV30,CAWSVPVGGGETQYF,TGTGCCTGGAGTGTACCGGTGGGCGGGGGAGAGACCCAGTACTTC
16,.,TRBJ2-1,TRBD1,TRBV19,CASSMVMGQGFPEQFF,TGTGCCAGTAGTATGGTTATGGGACAGGGTTTTCCTGAGCAGTTCTTC
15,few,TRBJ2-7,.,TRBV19,CASSIKGPSSYEQYF,TGTGCCAGTAGTATCAAGGGGCCGTCTTCCTACGAGCAGTACTTC
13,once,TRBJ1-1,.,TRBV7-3,CASSFSMNTEAFF,TGTGCCAGCAGCTTCAGTATGAACACTGAAGCTTTCTTT
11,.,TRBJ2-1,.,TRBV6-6,CASSETRQQFF,TGTGCCAGCAGTGAGACTAGGCAGCAGTTCTTC
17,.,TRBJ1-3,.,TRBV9,CASSVVSGGGSGNTIYF,TGTGCCAGCAGCGTAGTGTCGGGAGGGGGCTCTGGAAACACCATATATTTT
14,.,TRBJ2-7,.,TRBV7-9,CASSFRQGTYEQYF,TGTGCCAGCAGCTTCAGGCAGGGGACCTACGAGCAGTACTTC
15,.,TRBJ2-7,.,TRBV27,CASGPPGDSSYEQYF,TGTGCCAGCGGCCCGCCGGGGGATAGCTCCTACGAGCAGTACTTC
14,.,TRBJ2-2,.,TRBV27,CASRSGENTGELFF,TGTGCCAGCAGATCAGGGGAAAACACCGGGGAGCTGTTTTTT
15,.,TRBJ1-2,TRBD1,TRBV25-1,CASSELGTGGDGYTF,TGTGCCAGCAGTGAATTAGGGACAGGGGGTGACGGCTACACCTTC
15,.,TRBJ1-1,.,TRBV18,CASSPRSRDYTEAFF,TGTGCCAGCTCCCCTAGAAGCAGGGATTACACTGAAGCTTTCTTT
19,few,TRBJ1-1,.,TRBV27,CASSSTSRGLGIMNTEAFF,TGTGCCAGCAGTTCTACCTCACGGGGTTTAGGGATAATGAACACTGAAGCTTTCTTT
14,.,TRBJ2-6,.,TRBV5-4,CASRLTSGANVLTF,TGTGCCAGCAGACTTACCTCTGGGGCCAACGTCCTGACTTTC
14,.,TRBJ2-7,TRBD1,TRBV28,CASSLGQGVGEQYF,TGTGCCAGCAGTTTGGGCCAGGGGGTCGGCGAGCAGTACTTC
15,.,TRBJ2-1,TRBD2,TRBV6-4,CASSPGLATRGEQFF,TGTGCCAGCAGTCCAGGACTAGCGACGCGGGGGGAGCAGTTCTTC
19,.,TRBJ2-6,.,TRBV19,CASSIDGAGTISGANVLTF,TGTGCCAGTAGTATAGATGGGGCGGGGACCATCTCTGGGGCCAACGTCCTGACTTTC
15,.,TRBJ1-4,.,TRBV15,CATSRAFGSNEKLFF,TGTGCCACCAGCAGAGCGTTCGGGTCTAATGAAAAACTGTTTTTT
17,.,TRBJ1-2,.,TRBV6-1,CASSEFGGVGRGYGYTF,TGTGCCAGCAGTGAATTCGGTGGGGTGGGGCGGGGCTATGGCTACACCTTC
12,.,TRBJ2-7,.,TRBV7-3,CASSPNSYEQYF,TGTGCCAGCAGCCCGAACAGCTACGAGCAGTACTTC
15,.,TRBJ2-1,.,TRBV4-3,CASSQETAVYNEQFF,TGCGCCAGCAGCCAAGAGACAGCAGTGTACAATGAGCAGTTCTTC
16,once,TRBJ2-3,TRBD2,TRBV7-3,CASSLSSGSTSDTQYF,TGTGCCAGCAGCTTAAGTAGCGGGAGTACATCAGATACGCAGTATTTT
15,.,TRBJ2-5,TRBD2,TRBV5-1,CASSRTSGGPETQYF,TGCGCCAGCAGCCGGACTAGCGGGGGTCCGGAGACCCAGTACTTC
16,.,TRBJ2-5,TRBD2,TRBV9,CASSGGLAGGPGTQYF,TGTGCCAGCAGCGGTGGACTAGCGGGAGGGCCGGGGACCCAGTACTTC
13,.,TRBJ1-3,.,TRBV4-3,CAPSGRAGNTIYF,TGCGCCCCCTCGGGCAGGGCGGGGAACACCATATATTTT
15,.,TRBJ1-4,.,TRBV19,CASSIGGRASEKLFF,TGTGCCAGTAGTATAGGTGGCAGGGCTTCGGAAAAACTGTTTTTT